The present T cell receptor (beta chain) was sequenced within a study of blood T cells in healthy people across ages (dated by TCRdb to 2015 to 2017). As for the study more broadly: In model experiments, template switching captured roughly one uniquely barcoded TCR beta cDNA molecule for every two T cells. The study measured age-related changes in TCR beta repertoire diversity using deep sequencing normalized with unique cDNA molecular identifiers. The donors were split into four age groups: young (average approximately 16 years), middle-aged (39), aged (over 55) and long-lived (under 85). To avoid experimental bias, donors of different ages were randomly spread across the sequencing lanes. The study analyzed two additional independent replicas of 1 million unique cDNA reads from the same blood draw for two donors, one aged 18 to 29 and one aged 80 or older. Beyond this particular receptor, the publication reports: Compared with the aged group, the long-lived group had more naive CD4+ T cells, fewer expanded clones and increased TCR diversity, suggesting age selection. Because the CMV infection status of the donors was unknown, age-related changes in expanded clonotypes may potentially have been confounded. Conclusive comparison of naive and antigen-experienced compartments was prevented by the profiling of bulk unsorted PBMCs. Observed TCR beta diversity correlated strongly with the percentage of naive T cells measured by flow cytometry. Observed TCR beta diversity per million T cells fell roughly linearly with age, and a significant reduction was already apparent by age roughly 40. Estimates of total diversity based on one million sequenced T cells were considered lower bounds and underestimates.

Including the terminal cysteine and phenylalanine, the CDR3 comprises 13 residues. Only the CDR3 DNA stays, 39 bases, in frame from base 1. V is clipped by 5 bases and J by 6 bases, and the sequence between their germline boundaries is 17 bases long. CDR1 and CDR2, looked up from the germline V gene (reference sequence), are DFQATT and SNEGSKA. Systemically healthy Caucasian individuals from Russia, 39 in total and aged roughly 6 to 90 years, were included as donors. Around 10 milliliters of peripheral blood were collected from each donor into EDTA-treated Vacutainer tubes. PBMCs were isolated by Ficoll-Paque density-gradient centrifugation, with at least 6 million obtained per sample. Total RNA, at least 5 micrograms per sample, was extracted from PBMCs with Trizol reagent. For every donor, flow cytometry on a PBMC aliquot measured the percentage of naive CD45RAhigh/CD27high T cells. This clonotype appeared once. Its antigen specificity is not known. Base qualities are not recorded, but no much larger clone differs from it by a single base.

The method was 5' RACE. Sequencing was carried out with an Illumina HiSeq 2500. A second about 7 to 11 cycle PCR used a sample-barcoded 5' primer and a J-beta primer mix. Each TCR beta cDNA molecule received a unique molecular identifier from a template-switch 5' adaptor carrying 12 random nucleotides. At least 3 million CDR3-containing paired-end reads were obtained from each sample. First-strand cDNA was synthesized from all RNA with the Mint cDNA synthesis kit, primed by a TRBC-specific oligonucleotide. Following uracil-DNA glycosylase treatment, a first 18-cycle PCR with universal primers M1SS and BC2_uni_R was performed on all cDNA. In the source study's methods: For normalization, 1 million high-quality reads were randomly selected from each sample, with every read carrying a distinct molecular identifier. Reads with shared molecular identifiers were discarded instead of being binned into consensus sequences. MiTCR, with a Q25 quality threshold and the strictest error-elimination algorithm, was used for CDR3 identification, clonotype clustering and error correction. A nonparametric unseen species model using Euler transformation provided a lower-bound estimate of total TCR beta diversity. TCRdb ran its own pipeline on the public reads, namely fastp trimming at Q25 and MiXCR clone calling, and kept in-frame beta chains. Rows with a matching CDR3 protein are joined into one entry that keeps the most common DNA and genes. Clone size and V and J calls follow TCRdb, not the original study. Here the sample has about 1.4 million distinct CDR3 sequences; around 59% occur a single time. About 6.7% of the sample goes to the ten largest clones.

This TCR was recovered from a man between 18 and 29 years old in good health. What was sequenced was blood. The V and J segments used are TRBV20-1 and TRBJ2-7, with the D gene too uncertain to name. The CDR3 region: CSAAILSPREQYF. The nucleotide sequence is given as TGCAGTGCTGCCATCCTATCTCCTCGCGAGCAGTACTTC.